The 29 T cell receptor beta chains below all came from one sample that was sequenced in a study of T cells in Graves' hyperthyroidism and ophthalmopathy. Amplified TCR beta CDR3 regions derived from RNA transcripts. The study used the HTBI primer set for a first-round RT-PCR of the TCR CDR3. TCRdb reprocessed the multiplex PCR reads via MiXCR and lists one record per CDR3 protein. The sample has 250,000 to 300,000 distinct CDR3 sequences, approximately 18% seen once. Sample: blood. The source is a man between 45 and 60 years old with Graves' ophthalmopathy.

The V call is TRBV12-3 or TRBV12-4, the J call TRBJ1-2, with D perhaps TRBD1 (5 bases). The CDR3 runs 14 residues. The germline V and J ends were trimmed by 2 bases and 3 bases, with 10 bases remaining between them. CDR3 sequence (DNA): TGTGCCAGCAGTTTATCAGGGACCTACTATGGCTACACCTTC. Translation gives CASSLSGTYYGYTF.

CDR3 sequence (DNA): TGTGCCATCAGTGAGTCAGGGACTAGTGTGCAGTTCTTC. Its protein is CAISESGTSVQFF. This chain links TRBV10-3 with TRBJ2-1; 8 nucleotides agree with TRBD2. Losses at the gene ends were 0 bases for V and 12 bases for J; bases not matched to a gene: 4. Germline CDR1 reads ENHRY; CDR2 reads SYGVKD. The length of the CDR3 is 13 residues.

This clonotype was detected many times. Here the CDR3 reads CASSLEGGAFF. CDR3 coding DNA: TGTGCCAGCAGTTTGGAAGGAGGAGCTTTCTTT. This chain joins TRBV12-3 or TRBV12-4 and TRBJ1-1; no definite D call. Between the trimmed V and J ends, which lost 3 bases and 10 bases, there was a span of 9 bases. The CDR3 runs 11 residues.

This clonotype showed up just a few times. The chain links TRBV5-1 to TRBJ2-3; D perhaps matches TRBD1 (5 bases). The germline V gene has CDR1 SGHRS and CDR2 YFSETQ. This CDR3 comprises 14 residues. V was clipped by 6 bases and J by 1 base, with 12 bases between them. The CDR3 coding sequence is TGCGCCAGCAATTCACTACAGGGCACAGATACGCAGTATTTT. It encodes CASNSLQGTDTQYF.

V gene TRBV19 combines with J gene TRBJ2-2; TRBD1 matches at 10 bases. CDR3 length: 15 amino acids. V dropped 3 bases and J dropped 6; count of bases not matched to a gene: 4. Germline V gene data show CDR1 as LNHDA and CDR2 as SQIVND (reference sequence). This CDR3 reads CASSIGTGEAGELFF. The CDR3, as DNA: TGTGCCAGTAGTATTGGGACAGGGGAAGCCGGGGAGCTGTTTTTT. Using reference TRBV19 and TRBJ2-2 for the parts outside the CDR3, the full variable domain is DGGITQSPKYLFRKEGQNVTLSCEQNLNHDAMYWYRQDPGQGLRLIYYSQIVNDFQKGDIAEGYSVSREKKESFPLTVTSAQKNPTAFYLCASSIGTGEAGELFFGEGSRLTVL.

The sample holds many counts of this clonotype. The CDR3 is CASSAPGQGVPRAFEQYF. DNA for the CDR3: TGTGCCAGCAGCGCCCCTGGGCAGGGGGTCCCTAGAGCTTTCGAGCAGTACTTC. The rearrangement links TRBV7-9 to TRBJ2-7; 7 nucleotides line up with TRBD1. Germline assignment: CDR1 SEHNR and CDR2 FQNEAQ (reference sequence). V trimming: 5 bases; J trimming: 6 bases; junction bases outside the gene matches: 22. The CDR3 length is 18 residues.

There are a few counts of this clonotype. CDR3 bases: TGTGCCGCCTCGCCCGGGAACACCGGGGAGCTGTTTTTT. It is translated as CAASPGNTGELFF. The chain has TRBV15 and TRBJ2-2; the D is unclear. Germline CDR1 is LNHNV and CDR2 is YYDKDF (reference sequence). CDR3 length: 13 amino acids. V lost 11 bases and J 1 base, leaving 11 bases between the germline ends.

The chain couples TRBV18 to TRBJ2-7, with TRBD1 identical over 10 bases. Germline V gene sequence: CDR1 KGHSH, CDR2 LQKENI. This CDR3 spans 15 amino acids. V shed 3 bases, J shed 5 bases, and the junction held 7 bases outside the gene matches. For the CDR3, the DNA is TGTGCCAGCTCACCCTTGGGACAGGGGCTCCACGAGCAGTACTTC. It is translated as CASSPLGQGLHEQYF.

The table lists this clonotype with many counts. The CDR3 DNA is TGTGCCAGCAGCCAAGATTTGTATACGCAGTATTTT. Protein: CASSQDLYTQYF. The chain has TRBV3-1 and TRBJ2-3; D not certain. Germline CDR1 and CDR2: LGHDT and YNNKEL (reference sequence). This CDR3 is 12 amino acids long. The V end lost 0 bases, the J end lost 7 bases, and 5 bases lay between the germline ends.

DNA of the CDR3: TGTGCCAGCAGCCAAGCGGGATCAGGCCGAAATGAGCAGTTCTTC. Protein: CASSQAGSGRNEQFF. The chain recombines TRBV4-2 with TRBJ2-1, with D possibly TRBD2 on 5 matching bases. Deletions cut 1 base from V and 7 bases from J, with 14 bases between. Germline CDR1 is LGHNA and CDR2 is YNFKEQ. There are 15 residues in the CDR3.

This chain connects TRBV6-1 to TRBJ2-3; tentatively, D is TRBD1 (8 bases). Germline CDR1 and CDR2: MNHNS and SASEGT. The length of the CDR3 is 14 residues. V lost 5 bases and J 5 bases, leaving 14 bases between the germline ends. CDR3 DNA: TGTGCCAGCAGTCAATACAGGGGGGGAGATACGCAGTATTTT. The encoded protein is CASSQYRGGDTQYF.

This clonotype occurred many times. The J gene is TRBJ2-5, the V gene TRBV20-1; 10 bases line up with TRBD2. The CDR3 totals 15 residues. CDR1 and CDR2 from the germline V gene are DFQATT and SNEGSKA (reference sequence). V dropped 0 bases and J dropped 5; count of bases not matched to a gene: 6. Here the CDR3 DNA reads TGCAGTGCTAGAGATCTAGCGGGAGTAGAGGAGACCCAGTACTTC. Translating it yields CSARDLAGVEETQYF.

In this sample, this clonotype turned up many times. The chain is built from TRBV28 and TRBJ2-7; either TRBD1 or TRBD2 may supply D (5 bases each). CDR3 length equals 14 residues. Germline CDR1 is MDHEN and CDR2 is SYDVKM. Trimming cost V 7 bases and J 0 bases, with 13 bases left between them. The CDR3 sequence is CASNSGTFSYEQYF. For the CDR3, the DNA is TGTGCCAGCAACTCCGGGACCTTCTCCTACGAGCAGTACTTC.

The rearrangement links TRBV29-1 to TRBJ1-4, with 7 bases that match TRBD1. CDR1 and CDR2 from the germline V gene are SQVTM and ANQGSEA. CDR3 size: 16 residues. Losses at the gene ends were 3 bases for V and 5 bases for J; bases not matched to a gene: 12. Here the CDR3 reads CSVELQPGQRNEKLFF. The CDR3 coding sequence is TGCAGCGTTGAGTTACAACCGGGACAGAGGAATGAAAAACTGTTTTTT.

Points on this clonotype: A read error is likely, as this CDR3 ends without the conserved phenylalanine or tryptophan. The chain couples TRBV29-1 to TRBJ2-7, with D perhaps matching TRBD1 or TRBD2 (5 bases each). The CDR3 covers 13 residues. Germline CDR1 reads SQVTM; CDR2 reads ANQGSEA. The ends were cut back, 5 bases at V and 3 bases at J, with 14 bases in the middle. CDR3: CSVRDQESYEQYL. CDR3 sequence (DNA): TGCAGCGTTCGGGACCAGGAGAGCTACGAGCAGTACCTC.

This clonotype was picked up a small number of times. CDR3 loop: CASSFGHINSPLHF. Written as DNA, the CDR3 is TGTGCCAGCAGTTTTGGACACATAAATTCACCCCTCCACTTT. The V gene is TRBV27, the J gene TRBJ1-6; tentative D call: TRBD1 (5 bases). The CDR3 is 14 amino acids. Germline assignment: CDR1 MNHEY and CDR2 SMNVEV (reference sequence). V was clipped by 3 bases and J by 7 bases, with 10 bases between them.

The V and J genes are TRBV6-1 and TRBJ2-2, with D perhaps matching TRBD2 (5 bases). Trimming shortened V by 8 bases and J by 3 bases, and 16 bases separated the two germline ends. The CDR3 has 15 residues. CDR1 MNHNS and CDR2 SASEGT come from the germline V gene. CDR3 amino acids: CASRISGRDTGELFF. The CDR3 DNA is TGTGCCAGCCGAATTTCGGGGAGAGACACCGGGGAGCTGTTTTTT.

This clonotype was found many times. V usage is TRBV18 and J usage is TRBJ2-7; TRBD1 matches 7 bases. Germline CDR1 is KGHSH and CDR2 is LQKENI. V gave up 4 bases and J gave up 6 bases; unmatched junction bases: 9. This CDR3 comprises 14 residues. CDR3 nucleotide sequence: TGTGCCAGCTCACTACAAGACAGGACAGGCGAGCAGTACTTC. Protein product: CASSLQDRTGEQYF.

This clonotype was counted at least ten times. The CDR3 coding sequence is TGTGCCAGCAGCCCTGGGGACGGAACAAATTCACCCCTCCACTTT. Translation gives CASSPGDGTNSPLHF. This chain links TRBV7-6 with TRBJ1-6; tentatively, D is TRBD1 (5 bases). The CDR3 contains 15 residues. CDR1 is SGHVS, CDR2 FNYEAQ, per germline. V dropped 5 bases and J dropped 7 bases, with 15 bases sitting between them.

This rearrangement joins TRBV7-2 to TRBJ2-1; no definite D call. CDR1 is SGHTA, CDR2 FQGNSA, per germline. The V end was cut by 4 bases, the J end by 7 bases, with 11 bases between. The length of the CDR3 is 13 residues. CDR3 protein: CASSYGPWNEQFF. DNA of the CDR3: TGTGCCAGCAGCTACGGGCCCTGGAATGAGCAGTTCTTC.

There are a few counts of this clonotype. The rearrangement links TRBV11-3 to TRBJ2-1, with D tentatively TRBD2 (5 bases). The CDR3 contains 14 residues. The V gene's germline CDR1 is SGHNT and CDR2 YENEEA. V was trimmed by 5 bases and J by 3 bases, leaving 11 bases between them. The CDR3 region is CASSNGIDYNEQFF. As DNA, the CDR3 is TGTGCCAGCAGCAACGGGATCGACTACAATGAGCAGTTCTTC. Full variable domain (rest looked up from reference TRBV11-3 and TRBJ2-1): EAGVVQSPRYKIIEKKQPVAFWCNPISGHNTLYWYLQNLGQGPELLIRYENEEAVDDSQLPKDRFSAERLKGVDSTLKIQPAELGDSAVYLCASSNGIDYNEQFFGPGTRLTVL.

The chain employs TRBV4-1 and TRBJ2-7; tentative D call: TRBD1 (5 bases). With 4 bases removed from V and 4 bases from J, the gap between germline ends came to 17 bases. CDR3 length: 15 residues. Germline-derived CDR1 and CDR2 are MGHRA and YSYEKL. CDR3 in amino acids: CASSPEGAKVYEQYF. The CDR3 DNA reads as TGCGCCAGCAGCCCCGAAGGGGCCAAGGTATACGAGCAGTACTTC.

The gene calls are TRBV29-1 and TRBJ1-5; TRBD1 agrees at 8 bases. This CDR3 region has 14 residues. The germline V gene has CDR1 SQVTM and CDR2 ANQGSEA. V was clipped by 5 bases and J by 4 bases; unmatched bases: 7. Written as DNA, the CDR3 is TGCAGCGTTCGAGGACAGGGACGAAATCAGCCCCAGCATTTT. As protein: CSVRGQGRNQPQHF.

This clonotype was detected only once. At one end, the junction sequence differs from germline, possibly due to a read error. As DNA, the CDR3 is TGTGCCAGCAGTACAGGACAGGGGGCGTGGAATGGCTGCACCTTC. Translating it yields CASSTGQGAWNGCTF. The chain combines TRBV6-1 with TRBJ1-2, with TRBD1 identical over 11 bases. CDR1 and CDR2 (germline): MNHNS, SASEGT. CDR3 length equals 15 residues.

In regard to this clonotype: The junction does not match germline at one end; this may be a read error. The rearrangement joins TRBV6-5 to TRBJ2-1; 10 positions match TRBD1. This CDR3 spans 18 amino acids. Germline CDR1 is MNHEY and CDR2 is SVGAGI. As DNA, the CDR3 is TGTGCCAGCAGTTACCCGGACAGGGGGGACGCCTACTACAATGAGCGGTTCTTC. As protein: CASSYPDRGDAYYNERFF.

This clonotype was seen repeatedly, ten times or more. V gene TRBV7-2 combines with J gene TRBJ2-7; D gene unclear. The V end lost 3 bases, the J end lost 3 bases, and 6 bases lay between the germline ends. The CDR3 extends over 12 amino acids. Germline V gene sequence: CDR1 SGHTA, CDR2 FQGNSA. The CDR3 is CASSFDRYEQYF. The DNA of the CDR3 is TGTGCCAGCAGCTTCGATCGCTACGAGCAGTACTTC.

At least ten counts were recorded for this clonotype. V and J are TRBV7-9 and TRBJ1-1; D is ambiguous. Germline V gene lookup returns CDR1 SEHNR and CDR2 FQNEAQ (reference sequence). The CDR3 loop spans 13 amino acids. Trimming shortened V by 5 bases and J by 4 bases, and 11 bases separated the two germline ends. The chain's CDR3 is CASSPTVPTEAFF. The CDR3 DNA sequence: TGTGCCAGCAGCCCAACAGTCCCCACTGAAGCTTTCTTT.

The V call is TRBV7-9, the J call TRBJ2-7; no firm D call. Trimming cost V 1 base and J 5 bases, with 12 bases left between them. The CDR3 sequence is 14 residues long. Germline V lookup: CDR1 SEHNR, CDR2 FQNEAQ (reference sequence). The CDR3 sequence: CASSLGWGTDEQYF. The CDR3, as DNA: TGTGCCAGCAGCTTAGGATGGGGAACGGACGAGCAGTACTTC. Looking up the rest from reference TRBV7-9 and TRBJ2-7 gives the full variable domain: DTGVSQNPRHKITKRGQNVTFRCDPISEHNRLYWYRQTLGQGPEFLTYFQNEAQLEKSRLLSDRFSAERPKGSFSTLEIQRTEQGDSAMYLCASSLGWGTDEQYFGPGTRLTVT.

There are many counts of this clonotype. This sequence joins TRBV7-8 and TRBJ2-5; D remains unclear. The CDR3 spans 14 residues. Looked up from germline, CDR1 is SGHVS and CDR2 is FQNEAQ. The V end was cut by 6 bases, the J end by 0 bases, with 11 bases between. This CDR3 reads CASRPWPNQETQYF. CDR3 DNA sequence: TGTGCCAGCAGGCCGTGGCCGAACCAAGAGACCCAGTACTTC.